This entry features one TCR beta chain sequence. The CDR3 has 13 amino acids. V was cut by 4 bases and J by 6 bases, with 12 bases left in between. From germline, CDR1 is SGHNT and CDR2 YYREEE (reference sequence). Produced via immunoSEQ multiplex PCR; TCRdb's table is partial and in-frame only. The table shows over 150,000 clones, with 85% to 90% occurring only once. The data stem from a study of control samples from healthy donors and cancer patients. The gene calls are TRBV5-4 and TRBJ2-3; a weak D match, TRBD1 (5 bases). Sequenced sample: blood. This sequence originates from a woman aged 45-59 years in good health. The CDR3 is CASSQDITDTQYF. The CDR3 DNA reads TGTGCCAGCAGCCAGGACATTACCGATACGCAGTATTTT.